A single sample gave rise to the 29 T cell receptor beta chains below, sequenced in a study of blood T cells in healthy people across ages. Combining a sample-barcoded 5' primer with a J-beta primer mix, a second PCR ran for roughly 6 to 12 cycles. From the 5' RACE reads, TCRdb called clonotypes with MiXCR, one entry per CDR3 protein. The sample has 900,000 to 950,000 distinct CDR3 sequences, about 27% seen once. The same data also contributed to another study, on T cells of mothers and their children.

Sequencing was performed on blood. Every receptor here comes from a woman in her thirties or forties in good health.

Turning to this clonotype: The conserved phenylalanine or tryptophan normally closing the CDR3 is absent here, so this likely arose from a read error. This rearrangement joins TRBV20-1 to TRBJ2-5; D might be TRBD1 (6 bases). The assigned J gene may be wrong: the sequence end matches TRBJ2-7 better. The CDR3 loop spans 15 amino acids. Germline V lookup: CDR1 DFQATT, CDR2 SNEGSKA (reference sequence). CDR3 sequence: CSARDPGQPNYEQYC. The CDR3 region has the DNA TGCAGTGCTAGAGACCCAGGACAGCCCAACTACGAGCAGTACTGC.

The chain combines TRBV7-2 with TRBJ1-2, with D uncertain. Trimming cost V 1 base and J 8 bases, with 17 bases left between them. The CDR3 has 15 amino acids. Germline CDR1 is SGHTA and CDR2 is FQGNSA. Here the CDR3 DNA reads TGTGCCAGCAGCTTAGACCCTGGTCTCGAAGGGGGCTACACCTTC. Its protein product is CASSLDPGLEGGYTF.

This rearrangement joins TRBV19 to TRBJ1-5; D is perhaps TRBD1 (5 bases). This CDR3 is built from 15 residues. CDR1 is LNHDA, CDR2 SQIVND, per germline (reference sequence). V shed 3 bases and J shed 1 base, with 10 bases lying between them. Here the CDR3 DNA reads TGTGCCAGTAGTATCTCCTGGGGCAGCAATCAGCCCCAGCATTTT. Translating it yields CASSISWGSNQPQHF.

The V gene is TRBV12-3 or TRBV12-4, the J gene TRBJ2-3; 10 nucleotides align to TRBD1. The CDR3 extends over 15 amino acids. With 3 bases clipped from V and 2 bases from J, the junction kept 2 bases outside the gene matches. CDR3: CASSFDRGPTDTQYF. CDR3 bases: TGTGCCAGCAGTTTTGACAGGGGGCCCACAGATACGCAGTATTTT.

This clonotype was detected many times. This chain links TRBV4-1 with TRBJ2-5; the D gene is possibly TRBD2 (5 bases). V was clipped by 0 bases and J by 6 bases, with 14 bases between them. CDR1 and CDR2 from the germline V gene are MGHRA and YSYEKL. The CDR3 is 15 amino acids. The CDR3, as DNA: TGCGCCAGCAGCCAAGAAAATTTGGACGGGAAGACCCAGTACTTC. This sequence encodes CASSQENLDGKTQYF.

The sample holds a few counts of this clonotype. V usage is TRBV10-3 and J usage is TRBJ1-1; 7 nucleotides match TRBD1. This CDR3 spans 14 amino acids. The J segment lost 2 bases and the V segment lost 3 bases, leaving 3 bases of the junction unmatched. Looked up from germline, CDR1 is ENHRY and CDR2 is SYGVKD. CDR3 nucleotides: TGTGCCATCAGTGATCGACAGGGCAACACTGAAGCTTTCTTT. Translating gives CAISDRQGNTEAFF.

This sequence joins TRBV12-3 or TRBV12-4 and TRBJ2-1; the match to TRBD2 covers 8 bases. The CDR3 consists of 15 residues. V shed 6 bases, J shed 2 bases, and the junction held 6 bases outside the gene matches. The CDR3 DNA follows: TGTGCCAGCAGGCCCGCGGGGGGAGCCTACAATGAGCAGTTCTTC. It is translated as CASRPAGGAYNEQFF.

Turning to this clonotype: A much larger clone differs by one base, so this may be a read error. V and J are TRBV28 and TRBJ1-2; D is unclear. This CDR3 is 13 amino acids long. Germline assignment: CDR1 MDHEN and CDR2 SYDVKM. The CDR3 coding sequence is TGTGCCAGCAGTTTAATAGAAAACTATGACTACACCTTC. Translating gives CASSLIENYDYTF.

At least ten counts were recorded for this clonotype. The gene calls are TRBV29-1 and TRBJ2-5, with D perhaps TRBD1 (5 bases). The germline V gene has CDR1 SQVTM and CDR2 ANQGSEA. CDR3 size: 13 residues. The V end lost 6 bases, the J end lost 5 bases, and 16 bases lay between the germline ends. DNA for the CDR3: TGCAGCGTACCCGTGGCAGGGTGGGAGACCCAGTACTTC. Its protein is CSVPVAGWETQYF.

This clonotype was counted many times. This chain joins TRBV7-2 and TRBJ2-7; possibly TRBD1 or TRBD2 for D (5 bases each). The CDR3 has 13 amino acids. The germline gives CDR1 SGHTA, CDR2 FQGNSA. V dropped 10 bases and J dropped 5 bases, with 18 bases sitting between them. The CDR3, as DNA: TGTGCCACCTCTCGTGGGACCACAGACGAGCAGTACTTC. It translates to CATSRGTTDEQYF.

Comment on this clonotype: A read error may explain this, as a much larger clone is one base away. The J gene is TRBJ2-7, the V gene TRBV28; either TRBD1 or TRBD2 may fit D (5 bases each). Germline values: CDR1 MDHEN, CDR2 SYDVKM. The germline V and J ends were trimmed by 6 bases and 7 bases, with 19 bases remaining between them. The CDR3 has 14 residues. CDR3 sequence (DNA): TGTGCCAGCAGGTTGCCTTTGGGACGGAGGGAGCAGTACTTC. Residues: CASRLPLGRREQYF.

The chain couples TRBV7-2 to TRBJ1-1; D is ambiguous. CDR3 length: 16 residues. Looked up from germline, CDR1 is SGHTA and CDR2 is FQGNSA. V gave up 4 bases and J gave up 2 bases, with 17 bases separating them. This chain's CDR3 is CASSSFPGRLNTEAFF. The CDR3 DNA sequence: TGTGCCAGCAGCTCCTTTCCGGGCAGACTTAACACTGAAGCTTTCTTT.

V and J are TRBV20-1 and TRBJ1-5; D gene ambiguous. Germline CDR1 DFQATT, CDR2 SNEGSKA (reference sequence). The CDR3 has 14 amino acids. Deletions cut 0 bases from V and 2 bases from J, with 8 bases between. DNA for the CDR3: TGCAGTGCTAGAGAACCCAAGGGCAATCAGCCCCAGCATTTT. It is translated as CSAREPKGNQPQHF.

The chain joins TRBV3-1 to TRBJ1-4; the D is unclear. Trimming pared 0 bases from V and 5 bases from J, leaving 13 bases between. CDR1 and CDR2 (germline): LGHDT, YNNKEL (reference sequence). The CDR3 loop spans 16 amino acids. CDR3 loop: CASSQDVVRENEKLFF. The DNA for the CDR3 is TGTGCCAGCAGCCAAGATGTAGTCCGGGAGAATGAAAAACTGTTTTTT.

The chain employs TRBV6-2 or TRBV6-3 and TRBJ1-2; D gene uncertain. The CDR3 length is 14 residues. V lost 7 bases and J lost 2, with 14 bases in between. The germline gives CDR1 MNHEY, CDR2 SVGEGT. CDR3 protein: CASTSVRRNYGYTF. The CDR3, as DNA: TGTGCCAGCACCTCTGTAAGACGAAACTATGGCTACACCTTC.

The chain combines TRBV2 with TRBJ1-1; D remains ambiguous. Germline lookup yields CDR1 SNHLY and CDR2 FYNNEI. The CDR3 has 14 residues. V lost 6 bases and J 10 bases, leaving 21 bases between the germline ends. CDR3 in DNA: TGTGCCAGCAGGGCCTTCGCGGGTAACCGGGGAGCTTTCTTT. Amino acid sequence: CASRAFAGNRGAFF.

This clonotype was found a few times. The rearrangement joins TRBV5-1 to TRBJ1-5; D is uncertain. The V and J ends lost 1 base and 3 bases respectively, with 8 bases between them. There are 14 residues in the CDR3. The germline V gene encodes CDR1 SGHRS and CDR2 YFSETQ. The CDR3 here is CASSLSSPNQPQHF. In nucleotides, the CDR3 is TGCGCCAGCAGCTTGAGCAGCCCCAATCAGCCCCAGCATTTT.

This clonotype was observed a handful of times. The chain couples TRBV24-1 to TRBJ2-7; 12 bases are shared with TRBD2. The last part of the DNA fits TRBJ2-5 better; the J call may be wrong. CDR3 length: 14 residues. Germline V gene lookup returns CDR1 KGHDR and CDR2 SFDVKD. The DNA for the CDR3 is TGTGCCACCAGTGACGGACTAGCGGGGGAGACCCAGTACTTC. Protein: CATSDGLAGETQYF.

The V call is TRBV6-2 or TRBV6-3, the J call TRBJ1-5, with D possibly matching TRBD1 (5 bases). Germline-derived CDR1 and CDR2 are MNHEY and SVGEGT. Trimming shortened V by 7 bases and J by 8 bases, and 12 bases separated the two germline ends. The CDR3 runs 12 residues. The CDR3 DNA reads TGTGCCAGCATGGCGGGGCCGGAGCCCCAGCATTTT. Translating it yields CASMAGPEPQHF.

This clonotype showed up just a few times. In DNA form, the CDR3 reads TGTGCCAGCAGAACCCCGGCAGCGGATACGCAGTATTTT. This encodes CASRTPAADTQYF. This chain uses TRBV11-2 with TRBJ2-3; D unresolved. This CDR3 has 13 amino acids. The ends were cut back, 6 bases at V and 6 bases at J, with 13 bases in the middle. CDR1 is SGHAT and CDR2 is FQNNGV in the germline V gene.

The V gene is TRBV5-1, the J gene TRBJ2-3, with D uncertain. Germline values: CDR1 SGHRS, CDR2 YFSETQ. V lost 0 bases to trimming and J lost 6 bases, with 8 bases between them. The CDR3 is 13 amino acids. The CDR3 spells CASSLGGKDTQYF. The CDR3 DNA is TGCGCCAGCAGCTTGGGCGGCAAGGATACGCAGTATTTT.

This clonotype was seen many times. The chain joins TRBV27 to TRBJ2-1, with D possibly being TRBD1 or TRBD2 (6 bases each). Germline CDR1 and CDR2: MNHEY and SMNVEV (reference sequence). The CDR3 is 15 residues long. Trimming removed 6 bases from V and 2 bases from J, with 14 bases in between. Here the CDR3 reads CASSPERGAYNEQFF. CDR3 bases: TGTGCCAGCAGCCCCGAGAGGGGGGCCTACAATGAGCAGTTCTTC.

The rearrangement joins TRBV2 to TRBJ1-4; D is undetermined. This CDR3 comprises 12 residues. Germline loops: CDR1 SNHLY, CDR2 FYNNEI. V was clipped by 6 bases and J by 5 bases, with 7 bases between them. The CDR3 region has the DNA TGTGCCAGCAGGCAGCTAAATGAAAAACTGTTTTTT. Translating gives CASRQLNEKLFF.

Many counts were recorded for this clonotype. The chain joins TRBV7-8 to TRBJ1-2, with D perhaps matching TRBD1 (5 bases). The CDR3 runs to 14 residues. CDR1 is SGHVS and CDR2 is FQNEAQ in the germline V gene. Between the trimmed V and J ends, which lost 3 bases and 5 bases, there was a span of 13 bases. CDR3 in amino acids: CASSFQTDQYGYTF. DNA of the CDR3: TGTGCCAGCAGCTTTCAGACAGACCAATATGGCTACACCTTC.

This clonotype turned up a few times. The chain combines TRBV5-1 with TRBJ1-1; perhaps TRBD1 as D (6 bases). The germline gives CDR1 SGHRS, CDR2 YFSETQ. CDR3 size: 14 residues. With 4 bases removed from V and 2 bases from J, the gap between germline ends came to 12 bases. CDR3: CASSGGTTNTEAFF. Here the CDR3 DNA reads TGCGCCAGCAGCGGCGGGACAACCAACACTGAAGCTTTCTTT.

This clonotype was picked up a small number of times. V usage is TRBV20-1 and J usage is TRBJ1-1, with D possibly TRBD1 on 5 matching bases. Germline loops: CDR1 DFQATT, CDR2 SNEGSKA (reference sequence). Trimming took 6 bases from V and 0 from J, leaving 11 bases between them. The CDR3 extends over 13 amino acids. The CDR3 loop reads CSAGAGLNTEAFF. The CDR3 nucleotides read TGCAGTGCCGGGGCGGGTCTGAACACTGAAGCTTTCTTT.

This rearrangement joins TRBV6-2 or TRBV6-3 to TRBJ1-1, with D tentatively TRBD1 (6 bases). Germline values: CDR1 MNHEY, CDR2 SVGEGT. CDR3 length equals 19 residues. V lost 0 bases to trimming and J lost 4 bases, with 24 bases between them. The CDR3 loop reads CASSYSWAWGAGVVTEAFF. DNA for the CDR3: TGTGCCAGCAGTTACTCGTGGGCATGGGGGGCAGGGGTCGTCACTGAAGCTTTCTTT.

The gene calls are TRBV12-3 or TRBV12-4 and TRBJ1-5, with D tentatively TRBD1 (5 bases). The CDR3 is 14 residues long. V was shortened by 5 bases and J by 4 bases, with 12 bases between the two germline ends. CDR3 amino acids: CASSPGPVNQPQHF. DNA of the CDR3: TGTGCCAGCAGTCCGGGACCGGTTAATCAGCCCCAGCATTTT.

The rearrangement links TRBV20-1 to TRBJ1-2; 8 nucleotides match TRBD1. Looked up from germline, CDR1 is DFQATT and CDR2 is SNEGSKA (reference sequence). This CDR3 has 13 residues. The V gene end was trimmed by 4 bases and the J gene end by 4 bases; junction bases not matched to a gene: 5. The CDR3 spells CSAKGTGVYGYTF. The CDR3 DNA reads TGCAGTGCTAAGGGGACAGGTGTCTATGGCTACACCTTC.